These 5 T cell receptor beta chains were all obtained from the same sample, sequenced in a study of blood T cell repertoires in COVID-19. The table came from immunoSEQ multiplex PCR; TCRdb's copy has only in-frame clones and leaves some out. The data contain approximately 160,000 clones, roughly 81% of them singletons. Sequencing was done on a sample of peripheral blood. The receptor set was obtained from a man between 35 and 55 years old who had recovered from COVID-19.

The CDR3 DNA follows: TGTGCCAGCAGTTACTCGATATTAGCGGGACTTTCTACCGCCTACGAGCAGTACTTC. It translates to CASSYSILAGLSTAYEQYF. The rearrangement joins TRBV6-2 or TRBV6-3 to TRBJ2-7; TRBD2 matches at 8 bases. The CDR3 runs to 19 residues. V gave up 0 bases and J gave up 2 bases; unmatched junction bases: 15. The germline V gene encodes CDR1 MNHEY and CDR2 SVGEGT.

This clone was seen more than once but under ten times. This chain links TRBV15 with TRBJ2-2; D call uncertain. V was clipped by 5 bases and J by 2 bases, with 15 bases between them. CDR3 size: 16 residues. Germline V gene sequence: CDR1 LNHNV, CDR2 YYDKDF (reference sequence). The CDR3 DNA is TGTGCCACCAGCGCCCAAACTCGTTTCAACACCGGGGAGCTGTTTTTT. Translated, it gives CATSAQTRFNTGELFF.

The CDR3 DNA follows: TGTGCCAGCAGTTACTCGGGACTAGTCATACGTGACGAGCAGTACTTC. This codes for CASSYSGLVIRDEQYF. The rearrangement joins TRBV6-2 or TRBV6-3 to TRBJ2-7; 8 bases align to TRBD2. V gave up 0 bases and J gave up 5 bases; unmatched junction bases: 9. Looked up from germline, CDR1 is MNHEY and CDR2 is SVGEGT. The CDR3 length is 16 residues.

The V call is TRBV20-1, the J call TRBJ2-5, with 10 positions matching TRBD1. The V gene end was trimmed by 3 bases and the J gene end by 4 bases; junction bases not matched to a gene: 5. Germline V gene sequence: CDR1 DFQATT, CDR2 SNEGSKA (reference sequence). This CDR3 spans 14 amino acids. The CDR3: CSASGTGVGETQYF. The CDR3 nucleotides are TGCAGTGCTAGTGGGACAGGGGTTGGAGAGACCCAGTACTTC.

CDR3: CSASLWAGDTQYF. The DNA for the CDR3 is TGCAGTGCTAGTTTGTGGGCGGGAGATACGCAGTATTTT. The genes are TRBV20-1 and TRBJ2-3; a possible D gene is TRBD2 (5 bases). V was shortened by 3 bases and J by 5 bases, with 12 bases between the two germline ends. CDR1 is DFQATT and CDR2 is SNEGSKA in the germline V gene (reference sequence). CDR3 length: 13 amino acids.